This TCR beta chain was captured by sequencing in a study of blood T cell repertoires in COVID-19. Using immunoSEQ multiplex PCR, the repertoire was profiled, and TCRdb retains in-frame clones only, with some absent. The sample lists 100,000 to 120,000 clones, around 83% occurring once. Germline loops: CDR1 MNHEY, CDR2 SVGAGI. This CDR3 is built from 15 residues. V trimming: 4 bases; J trimming: 1 base; junction bases outside the gene matches: 2. This clonotype was sampled from a woman aged 55-69 years with COVID-19, enrolled during active disease. Sequencing was done on a sample of peripheral blood. The chain recombines TRBV6-5 with TRBJ2-3, with TRBD2 matching over 10 bases. This CDR3 is CASSSLAGGTDTQYF. DNA for the CDR3: TGTGCCAGCAGTTCCCTAGCGGGGGGCACAGATACGCAGTATTTT.